A selection of T cell receptor beta chains follows, all from one sample in a study of blood T cells in healthy people across ages. TCRdb reprocessed the 5' RACE reads via MiXCR and lists one record per CDR3 protein. The table lists roughly 700,000 distinct CDR3 sequences, 32% of them singletons, with 15% in the top ten. Sequencing input: blood. Receptors originate from a woman of 80 years or more in good health. Each CDR3 is given with its conserved first and last residue. The order of the fields is J gene, D gene, clone size, V gene, CDR3 protein, CDR3 DNA. A D gene is named only where the DNA matches it firmly. Clone size is given for some rows only: seen once, a few or many times, or a class if the clone is expanded.

>TRBJ2-7|TRBD1|few|TRBV12-3/TRBV12-4
CASSPGTGSYNEQYF
TGTGCCAGCAGCCCCGGGACAGGGTCTTACAATGAGCAGTACTTC
>TRBJ2-5|TRBD2|many|TRBV9
CASSPRLAEETQYF
TGTGCCAGCAGCCCTAGACTAGCGGAAGAGACCCAGTACTTC
>TRBJ2-7|TRBD2|NA|TRBV6-5
CASSYASGRAYEQYF
TGTGCCAGCAGTTACGCTAGCGGGAGGGCCTACGAGCAGTACTTC
>TRBJ2-3|TRBD2|few|TRBV30
CACSELAGGPDTQYF
TGTGCCTGTTCAGAACTAGCGGGGGGGCCAGATACGCAGTATTTT
>TRBJ2-3|NA|NA|TRBV12-3/TRBV12-4
CASTPAGRTDTQYF
TGTGCCAGCACCCCCGCCGGGCGCACAGATACGCAGTATTTT
>TRBJ2-7|NA|many|TRBV5-1
CASSLEGRYPYEQYF
TGCGCCAGCAGCTTGGAGGGGAGGTACCCCTACGAGCAGTACTTC
>TRBJ2-5|NA|few|TRBV27
CASSLRGGNEQYF
TGTGCCAGCAGTTTACGGGGTGGGAATGAGCAGTACTTC
>TRBJ2-1|NA|NA|TRBV7-2
CASSLEAATYNEQFF
TGTGCCAGCAGCTTAGAAGCGGCTACCTACAATGAGCAGTTCTTC
>TRBJ1-1|NA|NA|TRBV6-1
CASSDTAAYTEAFF
TGTGCCAGCAGTGATACGGCAGCATACACTGAAGCTTTCTTT
>TRBJ1-2|TRBD1|many|TRBV9
CASSVEGTGAIYGYTF
TGTGCCAGCAGCGTAGAGGGGACAGGGGCCATCTATGGCTACACCTTC
>TRBJ2-5|NA|few|TRBV20-1
CSAPPLGGETQYF
TGCAGTGCCCCCCCCTTAGGGGGAGAGACCCAGTACTTC
>TRBJ2-5|NA|NA|TRBV7-2
CASSFTGLQETQYF
TGTGCCAGCAGCTTCACCGGACTACAAGAGACCCAGTACTTC
>TRBJ2-3|NA|many|TRBV9
CASSGGALADTQYF
TGTGCCAGCAGCGGAGGAGCACTCGCAGATACGCAGTATTTT
>TRBJ1-2|NA|many|TRBV30
CAGPRGQLDNYGYTF
TGTGCCGGACCTAGGGGTCAGCTGGACAACTATGGCTACACCTTC
>TRBJ2-3|NA|NA|TRBV20-1
CSARDLEGGSTDTQYF
TGCAGTGCTAGAGATCTGGAGGGGGGTAGCACAGATACGCAGTATTTT
>TRBJ2-3|NA|few|TRBV11-2
CASSLRWGGATDTQYF
TGTGCCAGCAGCTTACGGTGGGGGGGGGCGACAGATACGCAGTATTTT
>TRBJ2-7|NA|many|TRBV5-1
CASSDASVEQYF
TGCGCCAGCAGCGACGCTAGCGTCGAGCAGTACTTC
>TRBJ2-7|TRBD1|many|TRBV4-3
CASSQGQGQRYEQYF
TGCGCCAGCAGCCAAGGACAGGGGCAGAGGTACGAGCAGTACTTC
>TRBJ1-1|TRBD1|many|TRBV4-2
CASSQDRGGTGGSTEAFF
TGTGCCAGCAGCCAAGATCGAGGAGGGACAGGGGGTTCGACTGAAGCTTTCTTT
>TRBJ2-5|NA|NA|TRBV4-1
CASSQGGPGGGQETQCF
TGCGCCAGCAGCCAAGGGGGCCCAGGGGGGGGCCAAGAGACCCAGTGCTTC
>TRBJ2-3|TRBD2|few|TRBV12-3/TRBV12-4
CASSGTSGGVSTDTQYF
TGTGCCAGCAGCGGGACTAGCGGGGGAGTTAGCACAGATACGCAGTATTTT
>TRBJ2-7|NA|many|TRBV7-2
CASSQGTPQVGEQYF
TGTGCCAGCAGTCAAGGGACTCCCCAGGTTGGTGAGCAGTACTTC
>TRBJ2-1|NA|NA|TRBV3-1
CASSTTGNEQFF
TGTGCCAGCAGCACGACTGGCAATGAGCAGTTCTTC
>TRBJ2-3|NA|many|TRBV18
CASSPPGGVTDTQYF
TGTGCCAGCTCACCACCGGGGGGAGTCACAGATACGCAGTATTTT
>TRBJ2-1|TRBD2|NA|TRBV5-1
CASSFPSGRTRYEQFF
TGCGCCAGCAGCTTTCCTAGCGGGAGGACTAGGTATGAGCAGTTCTTC
>TRBJ1-2|TRBD1|NA|TRBV12-3/TRBV12-4
CASSRRTGENYGYTF
TGTGCCAGCAGTCGGAGGACAGGGGAGAACTATGGCTACACCTTC
>TRBJ2-3|NA|NA|TRBV29-1
CSVGPILTDTQYF
TGCAGCGTTGGACCCATCCTCACAGATACGCAGTATTTT
>TRBJ1-2|NA|NA|TRBV20-1
CSARRGFEDGYTF
TGCAGTGCTAGACGAGGGTTCGAAGATGGCTACACCTTC
>TRBJ1-6|NA|NA|TRBV12-3/TRBV12-4
CASSPTGVNSPPHF
TGTGCCAGCAGTCCTACGGGGGTCAATTCACCCCCCCACTTT
>TRBJ2-7|TRBD1|many|TRBV6-5
CASSKGQYYEQYF
TGTGCCAGCAGCAAGGGACAGTACTACGAGCAGTACTTC
>TRBJ2-6|NA|NA|TRBV4-3
CASSQDHGGLSGANVLTF
TGCGCCAGCAGCCAAGATCATGGGGGACTCTCTGGGGCCAACGTCCTGACTTTC
>TRBJ2-7|TRBD1|NA|TRBV7-9
CASSPGTGGQYF
TGTGCCAGCAGCCCCGGGACAGGGGGGCAGTACTTC
>TRBJ1-6|NA|NA|TRBV21-1
CASSKGAVDSPLHF
TGTGCCAGCAGCAAAGGAGCGGTTGATTCACCCCTCCACTTT
>TRBJ2-5|TRBD2|many|TRBV3-1
CASSQSAGAQYF
TGTGCCAGCAGCCAGTCGGCGGGGGCCCAGTACTTC
>TRBJ2-5|NA|NA|TRBV29-1
CSVRGTGAQETQYF
TGCAGCGTACGGGGAACGGGGGCCCAAGAGACCCAGTACTTC
>TRBJ1-2|TRBD1|many|TRBV10-3
CAISTDRGRHGYTF
TGTGCCATCAGTACGGACAGGGGGCGGCATGGCTACACCTTC
>TRBJ2-5|NA|NA|TRBV18
CASSPPLYQETQYF
TGTGCCAGCTCACCACCCTTGTACCAAGAGACCCAGTACTTC
>TRBJ2-1|NA|many|TRBV28
CASSPAKGGWNEQFF
TGTGCCAGCAGCCCTGCCAAGGGAGGTTGGAATGAGCAGTTCTTC
>TRBJ1-5|NA|NA|TRBV2
CASSGPQGGNQPQHF
TGTGCCAGCAGTGGACCACAGGGTGGCAATCAGCCCCAGCATTTT
>TRBJ2-3|TRBD1|many|TRBV5-1
CASSPPGQGNTDTQYF
TGCGCCAGCAGCCCCCCCGGACAGGGGAACACAGATACGCAGTATTTT
>TRBJ2-5|TRBD1|many|TRBV14
CASSQVRTGTGTQYF
TGTGCCAGCAGCCAAGTCAGGACAGGGACGGGGACCCAGTACTTC
>TRBJ2-7|NA|NA|TRBV7-8
CASSFSEGRLYEQYF
TGTGCCAGCAGCTTTAGTGAAGGGAGACTATACGAGCAGTACTTC
>TRBJ2-7|NA|few|TRBV5-1
CASSAGQFSYEQYF
TGCGCCAGCAGCGCCGGACAGTTCTCCTACGAGCAGTACTTC
>TRBJ2-6|NA|many|TRBV7-2
CASSLVGTGANVLTF
TGTGCCAGCAGCTTAGTAGGGACTGGGGCCAACGTCCTGACTTTC
>TRBJ2-7|NA|NA|TRBV21-1
CASSKDRGGGKGIKQYF
TGTGCCAGCAGCAAAGATCGGGGCGGGGGGAAAGGGATCAAGCAGTACTTC
>TRBJ1-1|NA|few|TRBV7-2
CASSPVFRTQNTEAFF
TGTGCCAGCAGCCCCGTGTTTAGAACCCAGAACACTGAAGCTTTCTTT
>TRBJ1-6|NA|NA|TRBV20-1
CSARDSGHHNSPLHF
TGCAGTGCTAGAGATTCAGGACACCATAATTCACCCCTCCACTTT
>TRBJ2-3|NA|many|TRBV5-1
CASSLGPGRSNTDTQYF
TGCGCCAGCAGCTTGGGGCCGGGCAGGTCGAACACAGATACGCAGTATTTT
>TRBJ2-7|TRBD2|NA|TRBV7-2
CAGSPGDYQSYEQYF
TGTGCCGGCAGCCCTGGGGACTACCAATCCTACGAGCAGTACTTC
>TRBJ2-3|NA|many|TRBV29-1
CSVGGFTDTQYF
TGCAGCGTTGGGGGATTCACAGATACGCAGTATTTT
>TRBJ2-5|NA|NA|TRBV6-2/TRBV6-3
CASRDPQGSRETQYF
TGTGCCAGCAGAGATCCACAGGGAAGCCGGGAGACCCAGTACTTC
>TRBJ1-2|TRBD1|NA|TRBV12-3/TRBV12-4
CASSSGLGQGPNYGYTF
TGTGCCAGCAGTTCCGGTCTGGGACAGGGGCCTAACTATGGCTACACCTTC
>TRBJ1-4|TRBD1|few|TRBV15
CATSEGGQGSEKLFF
TGTGCCACCAGCGAGGGAGGACAGGGTAGTGAAAAACTGTTTTTT
>TRBJ1-1|NA|NA|TRBV3-1
CASSQPGGNTEAFF
TGTGCCAGCAGCCAACCCGGGGGTAACACTGAAGCTTTCTTT
>TRBJ2-1|NA|many|TRBV7-9
CASSWGRGNEQFF
TGTGCCAGCAGCTGGGGGAGAGGGAATGAGCAGTTCTTC